This T cell receptor (beta chain) is drawn from a study of blood T cell repertoires in COVID-19. About the research overall: Sources were T cells, B-cell-depleted T cells, or PBMCs; the material itself was cDNA or gDNA.

V was cut by 7 bases and J by 2 bases, with 7 bases left in between. The CDR3 loop spans 12 amino acids. In germline, CDR1 is SNHLY, CDR2 FYNNEI. In the original workflow: Nucleated cell number was recorded as an estimate derived from reference gene primer amplification. The repertoire was sequenced with immunoSEQ multiplex PCR; TCRdb's copy has only in-frame clones and lacks some. V, J and clone size were drawn from that table, and D and trimming were deduced from the DNA. The sample lists some 48,000 clones, about nine tenths occurring once. This TCR was sampled from a woman over 75 with COVID-19, enrolled during active disease. The material sequenced was peripheral blood. V gene TRBV2 combines with J gene TRBJ2-3; no clear D. This CDR3 reads CASNKYTDTQYF. For the CDR3, the DNA is TGTGCCAGCAACAAATACACAGATACGCAGTATTTT.